This TCR beta chain was documented in a study of cytomegalovirus exposure and HLA in healthy donors. Concerning this clone: Its target is not known.

Germline CDR1 reads SGHTA; CDR2 reads FQGNSA. The CDR3 has 17 residues. V lost 1 base, J lost 7 bases, and 20 bases lay in between. The PCR ran on 60 Vbeta and 13 Jbeta primers. Here immunoSEQ multiplex PCR was the method, and the copy in TCRdb shows in-frame clones only, minus some. The table shows 150,000 or so clones, with 65% to 75% occurring only once. Study-level points and caveats: HLA alleles were associated with 18,000 or so TCR beta sequences in a later analysis at 0.05 false discovery rate.

The rearrangement links TRBV7-2 to TRBJ1-5; possibly TRBD1 for D (5 bases). The sequenced material came from PBMCs. This clonotype was obtained from a human donor in good health. CDR3 in DNA: TGTGCCAGCAGCTTAGATCGGGGGTTTACGTTCAGGCAGCCCCAGCATTTT. It specifies CASSLDRGFTFRQPQHF.